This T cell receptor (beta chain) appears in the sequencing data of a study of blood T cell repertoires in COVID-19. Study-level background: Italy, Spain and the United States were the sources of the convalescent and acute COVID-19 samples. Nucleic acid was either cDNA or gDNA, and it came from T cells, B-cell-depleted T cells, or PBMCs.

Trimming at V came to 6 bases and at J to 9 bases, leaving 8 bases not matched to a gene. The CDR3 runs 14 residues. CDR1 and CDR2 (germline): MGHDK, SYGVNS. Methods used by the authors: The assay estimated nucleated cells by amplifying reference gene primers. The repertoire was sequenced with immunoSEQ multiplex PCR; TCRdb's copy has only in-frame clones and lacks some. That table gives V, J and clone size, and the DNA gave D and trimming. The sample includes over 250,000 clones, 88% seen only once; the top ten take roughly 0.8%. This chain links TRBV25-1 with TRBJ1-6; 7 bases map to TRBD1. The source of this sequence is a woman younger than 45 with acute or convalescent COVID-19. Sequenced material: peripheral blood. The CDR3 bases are TGTGCCAGCAGATTGCGGACAGGTTTTTCACCCCTCCACTTT. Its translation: CASRLRTGFSPLHF.